This TCR beta chain was identified in a study of blood T cells in healthy people across ages. Study results and limitations: PBMCs were not sorted, which prevented a conclusive comparison of naive versus antigen-experienced cells.

CDR1 and CDR2 from the germline V gene are SEHNR and FQNEAQ (reference sequence). The CDR3 has 16 amino acids. V gave up 5 bases and J gave up 2 bases, with 18 bases separating them. This clonotype was recorded only once. Antigen specificity is unknown. Next came a second PCR, run for roughly 7 to 12 cycles, which used a sample-barcoded 5' primer along with a J-beta primer mix. TCRdb reprocessed the 5' RACE reads with MiXCR, giving one entry per CDR3 protein. Here the sample spans hundreds of thousands of distinct CDR3 sequences, roughly 30% being singletons. The donors, aged roughly 6 to 100, were healthy Caucasians from Russia.

This chain uses TRBV7-9 with TRBJ2-5, with D perhaps matching TRBD2 (6 bases). This TCR was recovered from an elderly woman in good health. Sequencing was done on a sample of blood. The DNA for the CDR3 is TGTGCCAGCAGCGAACGACTAGTTCGATTACAAGAGACCCAGTACTTC. Its translation: CASSERLVRLQETQYF.